The clone carrying this T cell receptor (beta chain) has a count of ten or more. The data are from a study of T-cell reconstitution after alpha-beta-depleted transplantation in children. Trimming removed 4 bases from V and 3 bases from J, with 10 bases in between. CDR3 length equals 14 residues. In germline, CDR1 is SGHVS, CDR2 FQNEAQ. The TCRbeta library incorporated unique molecular identifiers. TCRdb processed the PCR reads anew with MiXCR; each CDR3 protein has one entry. The sample lists hundreds of thousands of distinct CDR3 sequences; roughly an eighth were seen once. The specimen comprised PBMCs from the stem cell graft donor, sampled from the stem cell graft. This receptor was identified in a human donor who donated a stem cell graft to a child with combined immunodeficiency. The chain uses TRBV7-8 and TRBJ1-5; unclear D gene. In DNA, the CDR3 is TGTGCCAGCAGCTCCGGCACCCTCAATCAGCCCCAGCATTTT. The encoded protein is CASSSGTLNQPQHF. Based on the CDR3 plus reference TRBV7-8 and TRBJ1-5, the full variable domain is GAGVSQSPRYKVAKRGQDVALRCDPISGHVSLFWYQQALGQGPEFLTYFQNEAQLDKSGLPSDRFFAERPEGSVSTLKIQRTQQEDSAVYLCASSSGTLNQPQHFGDGTRLSIL.